The 10 T cell receptor beta chains listed next were all sequenced from one sample in a study of identical twins. TCRdb processed the 5' RACE reads anew with MiXCR; each CDR3 protein has one entry. The sample has just under 650,000 distinct CDR3 sequences, about 7% seen once. These data were likewise used in another study, on yellow fever vaccine responses in identical twins.

The sequenced material came from PBMCs. Receptor source: a woman under 30 in good health.

This clonotype turned up a few times. J is TRBJ2-3 and V is TRBV2; 16 bases line up with TRBD2. Germline values: CDR1 SNHLY, CDR2 FYNNEI. The CDR3 spans 21 residues. The junction had 11 bases not matched to a gene; V was cut back by 2 bases and J by 0 bases. The CDR3, as DNA: TGTGCCAGCAGTGAACTTCCACCGGGACTAGCGGGAGGGACTAGCACAGATACGCAGTATTTT. The encoded protein is CASSELPPGLAGGTSTDTQYF.

In this sample, this clonotype turned up a few times. This chain joins TRBV5-1 and TRBJ2-1; 12 bases map to TRBD2. Germline-derived CDR1 and CDR2 are SGHRS and YFSETQ. The V segment lost 3 bases and the J segment 3 bases; nucleotides outside the gene matches: 7. CDR3 size: 17 residues. The CDR3 nucleotides are TGCGCCAGCAGCTACCGACTAGCGGGGGCACTCTACAATGAGCAGTTCTTC. Its protein is CASSYRLAGALYNEQFF. The full variable domain, rest sourced from reference TRBV5-1 and TRBJ2-1, is KAGVTQTPRYLIKTRGQQVTLSCSPISGHRSVSWYQQTPGQGLQFLFEYFSETQRNKGNFPGRFSGRQFSNSRSEMNVSTLELGDSALYLCASSYRLAGALYNEQFFGPGTRLTVL.

Only a few counts were recorded for this clonotype. The rearrangement links TRBV3-1 to TRBJ1-1, with 9 bases that match TRBD1. The CDR3 extends over 15 amino acids. CDR1 is LGHDT and CDR2 is YNNKEL in the germline V gene (reference sequence). V lost 0 bases and J lost 4; bases outside the gene matches: 3. CDR3 in amino acids: CASSQEKTGGTEAFF. The CDR3, as DNA: TGTGCCAGCAGCCAAGAGAAGACAGGGGGCACTGAAGCTTTCTTT.

This clonotype was counted many times. CDR3 nucleotides: TGCAGTGCCGGACTAGCGGGAGGAGGGGAGCAGTTCTTC. Protein: CSAGLAGGGEQFF. This rearrangement joins TRBV20-1 to TRBJ2-1; 14 bases are shared with TRBD2. Germline V gene lookup returns CDR1 DFQATT and CDR2 SNEGSKA (reference sequence). Trimming took 6 bases from V and 10 from J; bases not matched to a gene: 5. This CDR3 has 13 residues.

The chain links TRBV11-2 to TRBJ2-7; 7 bases are shared with TRBD2. The junction had 17 bases not matched to a gene; V was cut back by 2 bases and J by 4 bases. The CDR3 extends over 18 amino acids. The germline CDR1 and CDR2 sequences are SGHAT and FQNNGV. The CDR3 DNA follows: TGTGCCAGCAGCTTATTTCGGAACCAGGGAGGGAGACGGTACGAGCAGTACTTC. Amino acids: CASSLFRNQGGRRYEQYF.

Only a few counts were recorded for this clonotype. The rearrangement joins TRBV12-3 or TRBV12-4 to TRBJ2-7; unclear D gene. The CDR3 spans 15 residues. The V end was cut by 3 bases, the J end by 2 bases, with 14 bases between. The CDR3 spells CASSFEWSPTYEQYF. CDR3 nucleotide sequence: TGTGCCAGCAGTTTTGAGTGGAGTCCTACCTACGAGCAGTACTTC.

The chain joins TRBV7-9 to TRBJ1-1; D possibly corresponds to TRBD1 (5 bases). The CDR3 length is 17 residues. Germline lookup yields CDR1 SEHNR and CDR2 FQNEAQ (reference sequence). Trimming took 4 bases from V and 7 from J, leaving 25 bases between them. CDR3 nucleotide sequence: TGTGCCAGCAGCTCTACTAGAGGGGATCTAACCTACAATGAAGCTTTCTTT. Encoded protein: CASSSTRGDLTYNEAFF.

The CDR3 region has the DNA TGCAGTGCTAGAGGATTAAGACAGGGTGTTTTCGACGAGCAGTACGTC. This encodes CSARGLRQGVFDEQYV. The genes are TRBV20-1 and TRBJ2-7; 7 bases are shared with TRBD1. J gave up 5 bases and V 1 base, and 14 bases lay outside the gene matches. This CDR3 has 16 amino acids. The V gene's germline CDR1 is DFQATT and CDR2 SNEGSKA (reference sequence).

The rearrangement links TRBV12-3 or TRBV12-4 to TRBJ2-7, with D maybe TRBD2 (6 bases). The CDR3 covers 15 residues. Trimming pared 3 bases from V and 4 bases from J, leaving 16 bases between. The CDR3 sequence: CASSFTAGPKYEQYF. CDR3 DNA sequence: TGTGCCAGCAGTTTCACCGCGGGACCCAAATACGAGCAGTACTTC.

The chain combines TRBV27 with TRBJ2-2, with D perhaps TRBD1 (5 bases). CDR1 and CDR2 from the germline V gene are MNHEY and SMNVEV (reference sequence). CDR3 size: 15 residues. Between the trimmed V and J ends, which lost 3 bases and 6 bases, there was a span of 14 bases. The CDR3 DNA reads TGTGCCAGCAGTTTGGGGTCAGGGTTTTCCGGGGAGCTGTTTTTT. This sequence encodes CASSLGSGFSGELFF.